These T cell receptor beta chains were read from a single sample in a study of T cells in localized non-small cell lung cancer. Assay used: immunoSEQ multiplex PCR; TCRdb lists only in-frame clones, some missing. The profile covers more than 70,000 clones, with 84% appearing a single time and approximately 2.8% taken by the ten largest. Sequences were derived from peripheral blood, sampled before any cancer treatment. These TCRs come from a man aged 40-75 years with stage I lung adenocarcinoma. CDR3s include the opening cysteine and the closing phenylalanine or tryptophan. The D gene is left open where the match is weak. Some rows have no size entry. The others give once, few or many, or a class for an expanded clone.

d_call: TRBD2; cdr3_length: 17; j_call: TRBJ2-5; clone_size: NA; v_call: TRBV5-1; cdr3_aa: CASRSGLAGGPGETQYF; cdr3_nt: TGCGCCAGCAGGTCTGGACTAGCGGGAGGGCCGGGGGAGACCCAGTACTTC
d_call: NA; cdr3_length: 14; j_call: TRBJ1-3; clone_size: NA; v_call: TRBV19; cdr3_aa: CASSIEGLGNTIYF; cdr3_nt: TGTGCCAGTAGTATCGAGGGACTTGGAAACACCATATATTTT
d_call: NA; cdr3_length: 13; j_call: TRBJ2-5; clone_size: NA; v_call: TRBV27; cdr3_aa: CASRAGTWETQYF; cdr3_nt: TGTGCCAGCAGGGCAGGGACGTGGGAGACCCAGTACTTC
d_call: NA; cdr3_length: 15; j_call: TRBJ2-2; clone_size: NA; v_call: TRBV6-1; cdr3_aa: CASSASRLNTGELFF; cdr3_nt: TGTGCCAGCAGTGCCAGCAGACTGAACACCGGGGAGCTGTTTTTT
d_call: NA; cdr3_length: 13; j_call: TRBJ2-5; clone_size: NA; v_call: TRBV28; cdr3_aa: CASRYSGQETQYF; cdr3_nt: TGTGCCAGCAGATACTCCGGCCAAGAGACCCAGTACTTC
d_call: TRBD1; cdr3_length: 16; j_call: TRBJ2-5; clone_size: NA; v_call: TRBV7-7; cdr3_aa: CASSPTGTVTSSSPYF; cdr3_nt: TGTGCTAGCAGTCCCACCGGGACAGTAACATCATCGTCCCCGTACTTC
d_call: NA; cdr3_length: 15; j_call: TRBJ1-2; clone_size: NA; v_call: TRBV6-5; cdr3_aa: CASRTPRVSVDGYTF; cdr3_nt: TGTGCCAGCAGGACCCCCAGGGTCTCTGTAGATGGCTACACCTTC
d_call: NA; cdr3_length: 14; j_call: TRBJ2-7; clone_size: NA; v_call: TRBV6-6; cdr3_aa: CASRGTTSSYEQYF; cdr3_nt: TGTGCCAGCAGGGGGACAACGAGCTCCTACGAGCAGTACTTC
d_call: TRBD2; cdr3_length: 15; j_call: TRBJ2-3; clone_size: NA; v_call: TRBV5-1; cdr3_aa: CASSSTSGGPDTQYF; cdr3_nt: TGCGCCAGCAGCTCTACTAGCGGGGGACCAGATACGCAGTATTTT
d_call: NA; cdr3_length: 18; j_call: TRBJ2-5; clone_size: NA; v_call: TRBV19; cdr3_aa: CASSIGRTDLSGQETQYF; cdr3_nt: TGTGCCAGTAGTATAGGTAGGACAGACCTTAGCGGACAAGAGACCCAGTACTTC
d_call: NA; cdr3_length: 12; j_call: TRBJ2-3; clone_size: NA; v_call: TRBV19; cdr3_aa: CASNFGTDTQYF; cdr3_nt: TGTGCCAGTAATTTTGGCACAGATACGCAGTATTTT
d_call: TRBD1; cdr3_length: 16; j_call: TRBJ2-5; clone_size: NA; v_call: TRBV28; cdr3_aa: CASSTPRTGFQETQYF; cdr3_nt: TGTGCCAGCAGTACCCCCCGGACAGGTTTTCAAGAGACCCAGTACTTC
d_call: TRBD2; cdr3_length: 13; j_call: TRBJ2-7; clone_size: NA; v_call: TRBV27; cdr3_aa: CASSNSGSNEQYF; cdr3_nt: TGTGCCAGCAGTAATAGCGGGAGCAACGAGCAGTACTTC
d_call: NA; cdr3_length: 15; j_call: TRBJ1-6; clone_size: NA; v_call: TRBV11-2; cdr3_aa: CASSLGTSDNSPLHF; cdr3_nt: TGTGCCAGCAGCTTAGGGACAAGCGATAATTCACCCCTCCACTTT
d_call: TRBD2; cdr3_length: 16; j_call: TRBJ2-3; clone_size: NA; v_call: TRBV7-3; cdr3_aa: CASSLGLAASTDTQYF; cdr3_nt: TGTGCCAGCAGCCTCGGACTAGCGGCTAGCACAGATACGCAGTATTTT
d_call: NA; cdr3_length: 13; j_call: TRBJ2-5; clone_size: NA; v_call: TRBV18; cdr3_aa: CASSPKGSETQYF; cdr3_nt: TGTGCCAGCTCACCAAAGGGGTCAGAGACCCAGTACTTC
d_call: NA; cdr3_length: 14; j_call: TRBJ1-2; clone_size: NA; v_call: TRBV2; cdr3_aa: CASNIDRDTAGYTF; cdr3_nt: TGTGCCAGCAATATAGACCGGGACACGGCTGGCTACACCTTC
d_call: NA; cdr3_length: 16; j_call: TRBJ2-1; clone_size: NA; v_call: TRBV13; cdr3_aa: CASSLDKRATYNEQFF; cdr3_nt: TGTGCCAGCAGCTTAGATAAGCGGGCAACCTACAATGAGCAGTTCTTC
d_call: NA; cdr3_length: 13; j_call: TRBJ2-3; clone_size: NA; v_call: TRBV19; cdr3_aa: CASSTQQADTQYF; cdr3_nt: TGTGCCAGTAGTACGCAACAGGCAGATACGCAGTATTTT
d_call: NA; cdr3_length: 14; j_call: TRBJ1-1; clone_size: NA; v_call: TRBV18; cdr3_aa: CASSPGAPNTEAFF; cdr3_nt: TGTGCCAGCTCACCTGGGGCCCCGAACACTGAAGCTTTCTTT
d_call: NA; cdr3_length: 15; j_call: TRBJ2-3; clone_size: NA; v_call: TRBV28; cdr3_aa: CASSLLLSYTDTQYF; cdr3_nt: TGTGCCAGCAGTTTATTACTATCCTACACAGATACGCAGTATTTT
d_call: TRBD2; cdr3_length: 20; j_call: TRBJ2-3; clone_size: NA; v_call: TRBV5-4; cdr3_aa: CASSLRSGSGREGPTDTQYF; cdr3_nt: TGTGCCAGCAGCTTGAGAAGCGGGAGTGGGAGGGAAGGGCCCACAGATACGCAGTATTTT
d_call: NA; cdr3_length: 12; j_call: TRBJ2-1; clone_size: NA; v_call: TRBV7-2; cdr3_aa: CASSQGGGTQFF; cdr3_nt: TGTGCCAGCAGCCAGGGGGGTGGGACTCAGTTCTTC
d_call: NA; cdr3_length: 15; j_call: TRBJ2-1; clone_size: NA; v_call: TRBV7-9; cdr3_aa: CASSVIPGPRLEQFF; cdr3_nt: TGTGCCAGCAGCGTAATCCCCGGGCCTCGTCTTGAGCAGTTCTTC
d_call: NA; cdr3_length: 13; j_call: TRBJ1-1; clone_size: NA; v_call: TRBV28; cdr3_aa: CASSSRGRDEAFF; cdr3_nt: TGTGCCAGCAGTTCTCGAGGGCGGGATGAAGCTTTCTTT
d_call: NA; cdr3_length: 16; j_call: TRBJ1-5; clone_size: NA; v_call: TRBV28; cdr3_aa: CASSSREGGSNQPQHF; cdr3_nt: TGTGCCAGCAGCTCCCGGGAGGGGGGGTCCAATCAGCCCCAGCATTTT
d_call: TRBD1; cdr3_length: 18; j_call: TRBJ2-5; clone_size: NA; v_call: TRBV4-1; cdr3_aa: CASSQAVGSLTGGEPQYF; cdr3_nt: TGCGCCAGCAGCCAAGCAGTGGGCTCCTTGACAGGGGGCGAACCCCAGTACTTC
d_call: TRBD2; cdr3_length: 16; j_call: TRBJ2-3; clone_size: NA; v_call: TRBV10-1; cdr3_aa: CASSPRLAGAVDTQYF; cdr3_nt: TGCGCCAGCAGTCCGAGGCTAGCGGGAGCGGTAGATACGCAGTATTTT
d_call: NA; cdr3_length: 13; j_call: TRBJ2-5; clone_size: NA; v_call: TRBV28; cdr3_aa: CASKEGARETQYF; cdr3_nt: TGTGCCAGCAAAGAAGGAGCCCGGGAGACCCAGTACTTC
d_call: NA; cdr3_length: 15; j_call: TRBJ2-2; clone_size: NA; v_call: TRBV6-1; cdr3_aa: CASKKERPGTGELFF; cdr3_nt: TGTGCCAGCAAAAAGGAAAGACCCGGCACCGGGGAGCTGTTTTTT
d_call: NA; cdr3_length: 17; j_call: TRBJ1-5; clone_size: NA; v_call: TRBV19; cdr3_aa: CASWGRQRGISNQPQHF; cdr3_nt: TGTGCCAGCTGGGGGAGACAGAGGGGGATTAGCAATCAGCCCCAGCATTTT
d_call: TRBD1; cdr3_length: 15; j_call: TRBJ1-3; clone_size: NA; v_call: TRBV28; cdr3_aa: CASSLPGTGRDTIYF; cdr3_nt: TGTGCCAGCAGTTTACCCGGGACAGGGAGGGACACCATATATTTT
d_call: TRBD1; cdr3_length: 14; j_call: TRBJ2-7; clone_size: NA; v_call: TRBV5-6; cdr3_aa: CASSWTGPSYEQYF; cdr3_nt: TGTGCCAGCAGCTGGACAGGGCCTTCCTACGAGCAGTACTTC
d_call: TRBD1; cdr3_length: 13; j_call: TRBJ1-2; clone_size: NA; v_call: TRBV6-1; cdr3_aa: CASPGQSNYGYTF; cdr3_nt: TGTGCCAGCCCGGGACAGTCTAACTATGGCTACACCTTC
d_call: NA; cdr3_length: 15; j_call: TRBJ1-1; clone_size: once; v_call: TRBV2; cdr3_aa: CASSPTGGLHTEAFF; cdr3_nt: TGTGCCAGCAGTCCAACAGGCGGCCTCCACACTGAAGCTTTCTTT
d_call: NA; cdr3_length: 14; j_call: TRBJ1-2; clone_size: NA; v_call: TRBV15; cdr3_aa: CATSRDRSRQGYTF; cdr3_nt: TGTGCCACCAGCAGAGACAGGTCCCGACAAGGCTACACCTTC
d_call: NA; cdr3_length: 13; j_call: TRBJ2-1; clone_size: NA; v_call: TRBV6-6; cdr3_aa: CASSRTLNNEQFF; cdr3_nt: TGTGCCAGCAGTAGAACTCTTAACAATGAGCAGTTCTTC
d_call: NA; cdr3_length: 15; j_call: TRBJ1-5; clone_size: NA; v_call: TRBV5-8; cdr3_aa: CASSRGKSGNQPQHF; cdr3_nt: TGTGCCAGCAGCCGCGGTAAGAGTGGCAATCAGCCCCAGCATTTT
d_call: TRBD1; cdr3_length: 16; j_call: TRBJ2-2; clone_size: once; v_call: TRBV27; cdr3_aa: CASTLYRGSNTGELFF; cdr3_nt: TGTGCCAGCACCCTTTACAGGGGATCCAACACCGGGGAGCTGTTTTTT
d_call: NA; cdr3_length: 18; j_call: TRBJ2-3; clone_size: NA; v_call: TRBV7-8; cdr3_aa: CASSHRTQLLGGTDTQYF; cdr3_nt: TGTGCCAGCAGCCACAGGACCCAGCTTTTGGGAGGCACAGATACGCAGTATTTT
d_call: NA; cdr3_length: 15; j_call: TRBJ2-3; clone_size: NA; v_call: TRBV2; cdr3_aa: CASRRRDSSTDTQYF; cdr3_nt: TGTGCCAGCAGACGGCGGGATTCTAGCACAGATACGCAGTATTTT
d_call: NA; cdr3_length: 14; j_call: TRBJ2-3; clone_size: NA; v_call: TRBV28; cdr3_aa: CASGDPESTDTQYF; cdr3_nt: TGTGCCAGCGGGGACCCTGAATCCACAGATACGCAGTATTTT
d_call: TRBD1; cdr3_length: 16; j_call: TRBJ1-2; clone_size: NA; v_call: TRBV5-1; cdr3_aa: CASKNNVLTGQDGYTF; cdr3_nt: TGCGCCAGCAAAAATAATGTATTGACAGGGCAAGATGGCTACACCTTC
d_call: TRBD2; cdr3_length: 17; j_call: TRBJ2-7; clone_size: NA; v_call: TRBV5-4; cdr3_aa: CASSSGLAGVGTYEQYF; cdr3_nt: TGTGCCAGCAGCTCGGGACTAGCGGGAGTAGGCACCTACGAGCAGTACTTC
d_call: NA; cdr3_length: 18; j_call: TRBJ2-3; clone_size: NA; v_call: TRBV7-8; cdr3_aa: CASSLARRGADSTDTQYF; cdr3_nt: TGTGCCAGCAGCTTAGCGCGAAGGGGGGCCGATAGCACAGATACGCAGTATTTT